This T cell receptor beta chain was recorded in a study of beta chain features in type 1 diabetes. Sequencing targeted expressed TCRB transcripts, as all isolated RNA had been reverse transcribed. Sequenced by immunoSEQ multiplex PCR; TCRdb stores in-frame clones only, minus some. The sample has about 620,000 clones, less than 20% seen once; the top ten hold around 0.1%. CDR1 is MNHNY and CDR2 is SVGAGI in the germline V gene (reference sequence). The CDR3 has 13 residues. V lost 5 bases and J lost 10; bases outside the gene matches: 7. The sample comprised naive CD4+ T cells from blood. The chain uses TRBV6-6 and TRBJ2-4; 8 nucleotides line up with TRBD1. This TCR derives from a man in his late teens or twenties in good health. In nucleotides, the CDR3 is TGTGCCAGCAGTGCGACAGGGGCCACAATTCAGTACTTC. Amino acids: CASSATGATIQYF.